The 28 T cell receptor beta chains in this list originate from one sample, sequenced in a study of T cell clonality in common variable immunodeficiency. Study-wide results and caveats: Fewer deletions and N-nucleotide insertions were reportedly seen in common variable immunodeficiency TCR beta sequences.

Produced via immunoSEQ multiplex PCR; TCRdb's table is partial and in-frame only. The record shows tens of thousands of clones for this sample, with no singletons present. For these receptors, no antigen is known. The specimen was peripheral blood mononuclear cells. Receptor source: a human donor with common variable immunodeficiency.

A note on this clone: The read ends 3 residues shy of where the CDR3 ends; the end is completed using the germline J gene. This rearrangement joins TRBV2 to TRBJ2-1, with 13 positions matching TRBD2. Trimming took 4 bases from V and 7 from J; bases not matched to a gene: 4. The CDR3 is 15 residues long. Germline CDR1 and CDR2: SNHLY and FYNNEI. CDR3 DNA, as far as it was read: TGTGCCAGCAGTGGGACTAGCGGGGGTTGGAATGAG. This gives the protein CASSGTSGGWNE. The entire CDR3 protein is CASSGTSGGWNEQFF.

This clone has a count of ten or more. The read terminates 3 residues before the CDR3 end, so the remaining end is supplied by the germline J gene. This chain uses TRBV7-4 with TRBJ2-7; D gene ambiguous. The V gene lost 2 bases and the J gene lost 6 bases, with 20 bases spanning the gap. The CDR3 length is 16 residues. Per the germline V gene, CDR1 is SGHVT and CDR2 is SQSDAQ. CDR3 bases read: TGTGCCAGCAGCTTACTTCAAGGGCTGTTCAAGGTCGAG. Encoded protein: CASSLLQGLFKVE. The full-length CDR3 reads as CASSLLQGLFKVEQYF.

This clone has ten or more counts. The read terminates 3 residues ahead of where the CDR3 ends, so the germline J gene completes it. This rearrangement joins TRBV6-2 or TRBV6-3 to TRBJ2-7; D is uncertain. Germline assignment: CDR1 MNHEY and CDR2 SVGEGT. The CDR3 spans 12 residues. V lost 4 bases to trimming and J lost 5 bases, with 9 bases between them. CDR3 DNA, as far as it was read: TGTGCCAGCAGTTCGGGTGTCCACGAG. Translation gives CASSSGVHE. The CDR3 reads in full as CASSSGVHEQYF.

At least ten counts were recorded for this clone. With the read ending 3 residues before the CDR3 end, the germline J gene is used to fill in that end. The chain is built from TRBV7-9 and TRBJ2-7; TRBD1 is a possible D gene (5 bases). The germline CDR1 and CDR2 sequences are SEHNR and FQNEAQ (reference sequence). The CDR3 covers 14 residues. Deletions cut 5 bases from V and 2 bases from J, with 13 bases between. The CDR3 protein is CASSPAQGTYEQYF. Partial CDR3 DNA: TGTGCCAGCAGCCCCGCCCAGGGTACCTACGAG.

This clone came up a few times. The CDR3 end lies 3 residues beyond the end of the read and is filled in from the germline J gene. The chain links TRBV6-2 or TRBV6-3 to TRBJ1-1; D is possibly TRBD1 (5 bases). Germline V gene lookup returns CDR1 MNHEY and CDR2 SVGEGT. The CDR3 loop spans 13 amino acids. The DNA read from the CDR3 is TGTGCCAGCAGCTCCCGGGACTCCGGACGG. Amino acids: CASSSRDSGR. The whole CDR3 is CASSSRDSGRAFF.

This clone was found a few times. The missing CDR3 end, 3 residues past where the read stops, is filled in from the germline J gene. The V call is TRBV29-1, the J call TRBJ2-7, with D unclear. Per the germline V gene, CDR1 is SQVTM and CDR2 is ANQGSEA. CDR3 length: 11 residues. Trimming left V 7 bases short and J 2 bases short, with 9 bases between. The CDR3 protein is CSATFTYEQYF. CDR3 DNA (partial): TGCAGCGCGACATTTACCTACGAG.

This clone appeared many times. The CDR3 sequence: CASSPGLDYGYTF. The CDR3 bases that were read are TGTGCCAGCTCACCGGGGCTCGACTATGGC. The gene calls are TRBV18 and TRBJ1-2; tentative D call: TRBD1 (5 bases). The CDR3 end lies 3 residues beyond the end of the read and is filled in from the germline J gene. CDR3 length: 13 residues. V was trimmed by 3 bases and J by 3 bases, leaving 8 bases between them. CDR1 and CDR2 from the germline V gene are KGHSH and LQKENI.

This clone was seen at least ten times. The read halts 3 residues ahead of the CDR3 end, with the missing end drawn from the germline J gene. The J gene is TRBJ2-5, the V gene TRBV10-3, with D possibly being TRBD1 or TRBD2 (5 bases each). The length of the CDR3 is 17 residues. CDR1 and CDR2 (germline): ENHRY, SYGVKD. The germline V and J ends were trimmed by 3 bases and 3 bases, with 20 bases remaining between them. The sequenced part of the CDR3 DNA is TGTGCCATCAGTGATGTCAGAGGGGAGACTCCTAAAGAGACC. Translated, it gives CAISDVRGETPKET. The entire CDR3 sequence reads CAISDVRGETPKETQYF.

Comment on this clone: The read ends 3 residues shy of where the CDR3 ends; the end is completed using the germline J gene. J is TRBJ2-7 and V is TRBV7-9; 10 bases line up with TRBD1. From germline, CDR1 is SEHNR and CDR2 FQNEAQ (reference sequence). Trimming cost V 5 bases and J 2 bases; bases outside gene matches: 3. This CDR3 contains 14 residues. CDR3: CASSTGQGPYEQYF. The DNA read from the CDR3 is TGTGCCAGCAGCACGGGACAGGGGCCCTACGAG.

This clone has ten or more counts. The read halts 3 residues ahead of the CDR3 end, with the missing end drawn from the germline J gene. The V and J genes are TRBV29-1 and TRBJ2-7; D perhaps matches TRBD1 (5 bases). This CDR3 comprises 13 residues. The V gene's germline CDR1 is SQVTM and CDR2 ANQGSEA. The germline V and J ends were trimmed by 7 bases and 0 bases, with 13 bases remaining between them. The CDR3 reads CSAWGQGSYEQYF. The DNA read from the CDR3 is TGCAGCGCCTGGGGCCAGGGCTCCTACGAG.

This clone showed up many times. The read ends 3 residues before the CDR3 terminus; that terminus is restored from the germline J gene. The genes are TRBV20-1 and TRBJ2-4; perhaps TRBD1 as D (6 bases). The V gene lost 5 bases and the J gene lost 8 bases, with 10 bases spanning the gap. The CDR3 loop spans 11 amino acids. In germline, CDR1 is DFQATT, CDR2 SNEGSKA (reference sequence). CDR3 sequence reads: CSASQGHIQYF. The sequenced part of the CDR3 DNA is TGCAGTGCTTCTCAGGGGCACATT.

In this sample, this clone turned up a few times. The sequence runs out 3 residues before the end of the CDR3; the remainder is reconstructed from the germline J gene. The chain employs TRBV2 and TRBJ1-1; 7 bases agree with TRBD1. V was clipped by 5 bases and J by 5 bases; unmatched bases: 5. The V gene's germline CDR1 is SNHLY and CDR2 FYNNEI. This CDR3 region has 13 residues. CDR3 DNA, as far as it was read: TGTGCCAGCAGTACAGGGGATAGTACTGAA. It translates to CASSTGDSTE. The CDR3 as a whole reads CASSTGDSTEAFF.

The CDR3 loop is CASSPDWGSEQFF. CDR3 DNA, as far as it was read: TGTGCCAGCAGCCCGGACTGGGGTAGTGAG. The chain uses TRBV5-6 and TRBJ2-1; the D gene is possibly TRBD2 (5 bases). The DNA ends 3 residues before the CDR3 does, and the rest of the CDR3 is filled in from the germline J gene. Germline CDR1 reads SGHDT; CDR2 reads YYEEEE. The CDR3 extends over 13 amino acids. Deletions cut 4 bases from V and 9 bases from J, with 14 bases between.

This clone was seen a handful of times. The CDR3 end falls 3 residues outside the read, so it is completed with the germline J gene. The chain links TRBV20-1 to TRBJ2-5; no firm D call. The CDR3 totals 12 residues. V was cut by 3 bases and J by 5 bases, with 10 bases left in between. Germline V lookup: CDR1 DFQATT, CDR2 SNEGSKA (reference sequence). The CDR3 loop reads CSARTSSETQYF. CDR3 DNA, as far as it was read: TGCAGTGCTAGGACTTCCTCCGAGACC.

This clone has ten or more counts. From the germline J gene comes the end of the CDR3, since the read stops 3 residues before it. The V gene is TRBV19, the J gene TRBJ1-3; 8 bases are shared with TRBD1. This CDR3 has 17 residues. Germline CDR1 reads LNHDA; CDR2 reads SQIVND (reference sequence). J lost 0 bases, V lost 5 bases, and 9 bases had no gene match. CDR3 sequence: CASSLRTGIRSGNTIYF. The covered CDR3 bases are TGTGCCAGTAGTCTGAGGACAGGGATACGCTCTGGAAACACC.

This clone has only a few counts. The CDR3 end is not reached by the read, which stops 3 residues before it; the germline J gene fills it in. V usage is TRBV5-1 and J usage is TRBJ2-5; D not resolved. CDR1 SGHRS and CDR2 YFSETQ come from the germline V gene. V was cut by 0 bases and J by 4 bases, with 13 bases left in between. CDR3 length: 15 residues. The CDR3 DNA, read in part, is TGCGCCAGCAGCTTGGCCCAGGTGGCGTCAGAGACC. This sequence encodes CASSLAQVASET. The full CDR3 reads CASSLAQVASETQYF.

A note on this clone: The read ends 3 residues before the CDR3 terminus; that terminus is restored from the germline J gene. The sample carries other DNA sequences with the same CDR3. This sequence joins TRBV7-2 and TRBJ2-3; maybe TRBD2 (5 bases). The V end was cut by 2 bases, the J end by 5 bases, with 14 bases between. The CDR3 is 15 residues long. Germline assignment: CDR1 SGHTA and CDR2 FQGNSA. CDR3 bases read: TGTGCCAGCAGCTTAAGCGGCGGAAGAAGAGATACG. As protein: CASSLSGGRRDT. The entire CDR3 protein reads CASSLSGGRRDTQYF.

Comments on this clone: The read gets to within 3 residues of the CDR3 end, and the germline J gene fills in the rest. The V call is TRBV19, the J call TRBJ1-5; no firm D call. There are 12 residues in the CDR3. Trimming stripped 6 bases from V and 3 bases from J, with 6 bases between. Germline CDR1 reads LNHDA; CDR2 reads SQIVND (reference sequence). The CDR3 bases that were read are TGTGCCAGTAGGCAGGCCAATCAGCCC. It codes for CASRQANQP. The entire CDR3 reads CASRQANQPQHF.

This clone was recorded at least ten times. The CDR3 end falls 3 residues outside the read, so it is completed with the germline J gene. The genes are TRBV7-2 and TRBJ1-1, with D hard to call. V was clipped by 0 bases and J by 5 bases, with 13 bases between them. The CDR3 covers 15 residues. The germline V gene encodes CDR1 SGHTA and CDR2 FQGNSA. The sequenced CDR3 bases are TGTGCCAGCAGCTTAGCGCGGGGAGGTGGGACTGAA. The encoded protein is CASSLARGGGTE. The whole CDR3 sequence reads CASSLARGGGTEAFF. The full variable domain, completed using reference TRBV7-2 and TRBJ1-1, is GAGVSQSPSNKVTEKGKDVELRCDPISGHTALYWYRQSLGQGLEFLIYFQGNSAPDKSGLPSDRFSAERTGGSVSTLTIQRTQQEDSAVYLCASSLARGGGTEAFFGQGTRLTVV.

This clone was observed at least ten times. The sequence runs out 3 residues before the end of the CDR3; the remainder is reconstructed from the germline J gene. The V call is TRBV6-1, the J call TRBJ2-2, with D unclear. The CDR3 runs to 15 residues. Trimming removed 0 bases from V and 0 bases from J, with 5 bases in between. The germline V gene encodes CDR1 MNHNS and CDR2 SASEGT. The CDR3 loop is CASSEASTNTGELFF. The CDR3 bases that were read are TGTGCCAGCAGTGAAGCAAGCACGAACACCGGGGAG.

This clone has at least ten counts. With the read ending 3 residues before the CDR3 end, the germline J gene is used to fill in that end. The V and J genes are TRBV6-2 or TRBV6-3 and TRBJ2-1; TRBD1 agrees at 8 bases. V gave up 6 bases and J gave up 1 base; unmatched junction bases: 5. This CDR3 has 15 residues. The germline V gene encodes CDR1 MNHEY and CDR2 SVGEGT. CDR3: CASSLQGESYNEQFF. CDR3 bases read: TGTGCCAGCAGCCTACAGGGGGAGTCCTACAATGAG.

This clone was picked up many times. The CDR3 sequence: CAISDPGQATPRTKNIQYF. The sequenced CDR3 bases are TGTGCCATCAGTGACCCGGGACAGGCGACGCCGAGGACCAAAAACATT. V and J are TRBV10-3 and TRBJ2-4; TRBD1 aligns across 8 bases. The CDR3 is cut off 3 residues early in the read; its end comes from the germline J gene. V trimming: 3 bases; J trimming: 2 bases; junction bases outside the gene matches: 15. In germline, CDR1 is ENHRY, CDR2 SYGVKD. The CDR3 is 19 residues long.

This clone was detected many times. The sequenced fragment ends 3 residues before the CDR3 boundary, so the rest is inferred from the germline J gene. V is TRBV28 and J is TRBJ1-4; D may be TRBD1 (5 bases). The CDR3 loop spans 18 amino acids. The germline gives CDR1 MDHEN, CDR2 SYDVKM. Trimming stripped 1 base from V and 0 bases from J, with 15 bases between. The sequenced part of the CDR3 DNA is TGTGCCAGCAGTTTATTGGCAGGGAAAGGCACAACTAATGAAAAA. It encodes CASSLLAGKGTTNEK. The entire CDR3 reads CASSLLAGKGTTNEKLFF.

This clone was seen ten or more times. The missing CDR3 end, 3 residues past where the read stops, is filled in from the germline J gene. The rearrangement links TRBV12-5 to TRBJ1-1; the D gene is possibly TRBD1 (5 bases). The CDR3 length is 13 residues. Germline loops: CDR1 LGHNT, CDR2 FRNRAP. V was shortened by 6 bases and J by 4 bases, with 12 bases between the two germline ends. The CDR3 sequence is CASGQTVTTEAFF. CDR3 bases read: TGTGCTAGTGGCCAGACAGTGACCACTGAA.

This clone was detected a few times. The missing CDR3 end, 3 residues past where the read stops, is filled in from the germline J gene. This chain uses TRBV5-6 with TRBJ1-5; 9 nucleotides match TRBD1. This CDR3 has 15 residues. Germline trimming cut 3 bases from V and 4 bases from J; bases unmatched to any gene: 5. Germline-derived CDR1 and CDR2 are SGHDT and YYEEEE. The sequenced CDR3 bases are TGTGCCAGCAGCTGGGGACAGGGATTAAATCAGCCC. It encodes CASSWGQGLNQP. The whole CDR3 sequence reads CASSWGQGLNQPQHF. Filled out from reference TRBV5-6 and TRBJ1-5, the complete variable domain reads DAGVTQSPTHLIKTRGQQVTLRCSPKSGHDTVSWYQQALGQGPQFIFQYYEEEERQRGNFPDRFSGHQFPNYSSELNVNALLLGDSALYLCASSWGQGLNQPQHFGDGTRLSIL.

The sample holds a few counts of this clone. The read ends 3 residues shy of where the CDR3 ends; the end is completed using the germline J gene. V gene TRBV5-1 combines with J gene TRBJ1-6; 8 bases fit TRBD1. The V gene's germline CDR1 is SGHRS and CDR2 YFSETQ. This CDR3 is 16 amino acids long. J gave up 7 bases and V 0 bases, and 6 bases lay outside the gene matches. CDR3 DNA (partial): TGCGCCAGCAGCTTGGGTACGACAGGGGTAAATTCACCC. It translates to CASSLGTTGVNSP. The full CDR3 protein reads CASSLGTTGVNSPLHF.

This clone was counted between two and nine times. The read halts 3 residues ahead of the CDR3 end, with the missing end drawn from the germline J gene. The chain recombines TRBV11-1 with TRBJ2-1; 7 nucleotides line up with TRBD1. The CDR3 is made up of 13 amino acids. V dropped 10 bases and J dropped 5; count of bases not matched to a gene: 8. Germline CDR1 and CDR2: SGHAT and FQDESV (reference sequence). The chain's CDR3 is CATSGTANNEQFF. CDR3 DNA, as far as it was read: TGTGCCACATCCGGGACAGCAAACAATGAG.

This clone was detected a few times. The CDR3 here is CASSVPGLAGFTDTQYF. CDR3 DNA, as far as it was read: TGTGCCAGCAGTGTGCCGGGACTAGCGGGTTTCACAGATACG. The V gene is TRBV2, the J gene TRBJ2-3; 12 bases match TRBD2. The read comes to an end 3 residues before the CDR3 does, leaving the germline J gene to fill in the end. The V segment lost 4 bases and the J segment 2 bases; nucleotides outside the gene matches: 7. Germline values: CDR1 SNHLY, CDR2 FYNNEI. CDR3 length equals 17 residues.